This T cell receptor beta chain was identified in a study of blood T cells in healthy people across ages. A second PCR, run for roughly 6 to 11 cycles, used a sample-barcoded 5' primer plus a J-beta primer mix. TCRdb redid the calling of the 5' RACE reads with MiXCR, one entry per CDR3 protein. The data hold approximately 900,000 distinct CDR3 sequences, with around 48% observed a single time. This clonotype came up a few times. V dropped 5 bases and J dropped 2 bases, with 13 bases sitting between them. Looked up from germline, CDR1 is MNHEY and CDR2 is SMNVEV (reference sequence). The CDR3 totals 15 residues.

This sequence joins TRBV27 and TRBJ2-1; the D gene is possibly TRBD2 (6 bases). The sample comprised blood. This receptor was identified in a young man in good health. The CDR3 DNA reads as TGTGCCAGCAGTCTCGGGCGGGAAGCCTACAATGAGCAGTTCTTC. Translating gives CASSLGREAYNEQFF.